The rows below give T cell receptor beta chains drawn from one sample of a study of T cell responses to AZD1222 COVID-19 vaccine. Profiling relied on immunoSEQ multiplex PCR, and the TCRdb table lists in-frame clones only, not all of them. The sample lists roughly 15,000 clones, about 80% occurring once. Sequenced here: peripheral blood, sampled 28 days after the second AZD1222 dose. All receptors derive from an adult who received the AZD1222 COVID-19 vaccine. The CDR3 runs from the conserved cysteine through the conserved F or W. The D gene is left open where the match is weak. For some rows the clone size is stated as once, few or many, or as a class when expanded; others skip it.

14 TRBD1 - TRBJ1-1 TRBV18 TGTGCCAGCTCATCAGGACAGGTGAACACTGAAGCTTTCTTT CASSSGQVNTEAFF
15 TRBD1 medium-sized TRBJ1-5 TRBV16 TGTGCCAGCAGCCAATCGGACAGGGGCAATCAGCCCCAGCATTTT CASSQSDRGNQPQHF
15 - few TRBJ1-5 TRBV4-3 TGCGCCAGCAGCCACGGGCGGGGGACGGATCAGCCCCAGCATTTT CASSHGRGTDQPQHF
18 - few TRBJ2-6 TRBV27 TGTGCCAGCAGTTTAACCGGGCTGGGGGGCTCTGGGGCCAACGTCCTGACTTTC CASSLTGLGGSGANVLTF
17 - - TRBJ1-4 TRBV4-3 TGCGCCAGCAGCCAAGATCGGGGGGGGCCAACTAATGAAAAACTGTTTTTT CASSQDRGGPTNEKLFF
15 - - TRBJ1-6 TRBV4-1 TGCGCCAGCAGCCGAATTTTGGGCTATAATTCACCCCTCCACTTT CASSRILGYNSPLHF
16 - medium-sized TRBJ1-1 TRBV15 TGTGCCACCAGCAGAGATAAGTTTCCCGGGAACACTGAAGCTTTCTTT CATSRDKFPGNTEAFF
15 TRBD1 - TRBJ1-4 TRBV9 TGTGCCAGCAGCGTCCAACAGGGGGCGGGTGAAAAACTGTTTTTT CASSVQQGAGEKLFF
15 TRBD1 - TRBJ1-5 TRBV7-2 TGTGCCAGCAGCCAACAGGGGGCATGGGATCAGCCCCAGCATTTT CASSQQGAWDQPQHF
15 TRBD1 - TRBJ2-1 TRBV29-1 TGCAGCGCTACCGGGACAGGGGTGTTCGCGGGTGAGCAGTTCTTC CSATGTGVFAGEQFF
11 - - TRBJ1-1 TRBV20-1 TGCAGTGCTAACGATATCCCTGAAGCTTTCTTT CSANDIPEAFF
14 - - TRBJ1-5 TRBV15 TGTGCCACCAGCAGAGATCTTAGCCATCAGCCCCAGCATTTT CATSRDLSHQPQHF
14 - - TRBJ1-2 TRBV4-2 TGTGCCAGCAGCCAAGGGTCGAATACCTATGGCTACACCTTC CASSQGSNTYGYTF
14 - - TRBJ1-2 TRBV7-9 TGTGCCAGCAGCTTGTCGGCCCCTTCGGGCGGCTACACCTTC CASSLSAPSGGYTF
15 TRBD2 - TRBJ2-1 TRBV10-3 TGTGCCATCTCGACGGGGCGGGGGTCCTACAATGAGCAGTTCTTC CAISTGRGSYNEQFF
14 TRBD1 - TRBJ2-7 TRBV11-2 TGTGCCAGCAGCCTTTCGGGACAGTTCTACGAGCAGTACTTC CASSLSGQFYEQYF
14 - - TRBJ2-7 TRBV11-2 TGTGCCAGCAGCTTCGGGACGGATTCCTACGAGCAGTACTTC CASSFGTDSYEQYF
12 TRBD1 - TRBJ2-7 TRBV29-1 TGCAGCGTTACCCGGGACAGTGCCGAGCAGTACTTC CSVTRDSAEQYF
20 TRBD1 - TRBJ1-5 TRBV28 TGTGCCAGCAGTATGGACAGGTTTTTTGGACAGGGTTTAGGCAATCAGCCCCAGCATTTT CASSMDRFFGQGLGNQPQHF
14 - - TRBJ2-7 TRBV4-3 TGCGCCAGCAGCCAAGACGCGGGGAGACACGAGCAGTACTTC CASSQDAGRHEQYF
13 - few TRBJ1-2 TRBV7-9 TGTGCCAGCAGCCGGGAGAGGTTCTATGGCTACACCTTC CASSRERFYGYTF
14 - - TRBJ1-3 TRBV19 TGTGCCAGTAGTGGTCGATCCTCTGGAAACACCATATATTTT CASSGRSSGNTIYF
16 - - TRBJ1-2 TRBV4-3 TGCGCCAGCAGCCAAGATCAGGCCGTTGCTAACTATGGCTACACCTTC CASSQDQAVANYGYTF
15 - - TRBJ2-7 TRBV7-9 TGTGCCAGCAGCTTAGAAGCAGGGAGGCCCTACGAGCAGTACTTC CASSLEAGRPYEQYF
13 - - TRBJ1-1 TRBV2 TGTGCCAGCAGTGAATCAGGACTACTAGAAGCTTTCTTT CASSESGLLEAFF
13 - - TRBJ1-5 TRBV7-2 TGTGCCAGCAGCTCCCGGACTGAGCAGCCCCAGCATTTT CASSSRTEQPQHF